These 23 T cell receptor beta chains originate from one sample sequenced in a study of T cells in Graves' hyperthyroidism and ophthalmopathy. The source material, RNA transcripts, was used to amplify TCR beta CDR3 regions. During a first-round RT-PCR of the TCR CDR3, the HTBI primer set was used. Using its own MiXCR run on the multiplex PCR reads, TCRdb lists one record per CDR3 protein. The sample has 250,000 to 300,000 distinct CDR3 sequences; roughly a fifth are singletons. Sequencing was carried out using blood. The receptors originated from a man aged 45 to 65 with Graves' ophthalmopathy.

This clonotype was seen repeatedly, ten times or more. The chain uses TRBV27 and TRBJ2-5; D might be TRBD2 (5 bases). This CDR3 contains 14 residues. The V end was cut by 6 bases, the J end by 6 bases, with 17 bases between. The germline V gene has CDR1 MNHEY and CDR2 SMNVEV (reference sequence). This CDR3 reads CASRRIEGDKTQYF. For the CDR3, the DNA is TGTGCCAGCAGGCGGATCGAGGGAGACAAGACCCAGTACTTC.

This clonotype was seen only a few times. The V and J genes are TRBV5-1 and TRBJ1-2; perhaps TRBD1 as D (5 bases). This CDR3 has 15 amino acids. V shed 6 bases and J shed 7 bases, with 22 bases lying between them. Looked up from germline, CDR1 is SGHRS and CDR2 is YFSETQ. The CDR3 is CASTLSPRELSGYTF. CDR3 in DNA: TGCGCCAGCACCCTAAGTCCCAGGGAGCTGTCTGGCTACACCTTC.

The chain couples TRBV20-1 to TRBJ1-5; D is ambiguous. Trimming left V 3 bases short and J 0 bases short, with 9 bases between. Germline V CDR1 and CDR2: DFQATT, SNEGSKA (reference sequence). CDR3 length: 14 residues. DNA for the CDR3: TGCAGTGCTAGGAATCCAAATAGCAATCAGCCCCAGCATTTT. Its protein product is CSARNPNSNQPQHF.

This clonotype was seen only a few times. The chain links TRBV2 to TRBJ2-1, with 16 bases aligning to TRBD2. The CDR3 is 20 amino acids. V shed 6 bases, J shed 0 bases, and the junction held 11 bases outside the gene matches. Germline-derived CDR1 and CDR2 are SNHLY and FYNNEI. The CDR3 sequence: CASREPGLAGGRSSYNEQFF. In DNA form, the CDR3 reads TGTGCCAGCAGAGAACCGGGACTAGCGGGAGGGCGGAGCTCCTACAATGAGCAGTTCTTC.

The chain combines TRBV20-1 with TRBJ2-1; the D is unclear. The CDR3 loop spans 12 amino acids. Trimming stripped 3 bases from V and 9 bases from J, with 12 bases between. Looked up from germline, CDR1 is DFQATT and CDR2 is SNEGSKA (reference sequence). In DNA form, the CDR3 reads TGCAGTGCTAGCTTGGTAGTCAGTGAGCAGTTCTTC. It translates to CSASLVVSEQFF.

This clonotype was seen only a few times. V is TRBV6-1 and J is TRBJ2-2; possible D gene TRBD1, 5 bases. V was pared by 6 bases and J by 2 bases, with 16 bases between. CDR3 size: 16 residues. Germline CDR1 reads MNHNS; CDR2 reads SASEGT. CDR3 sequence reads: CASRGASPLNTGELFF. DNA for the CDR3: TGTGCCAGCAGAGGGGCGAGCCCCCTAAACACCGGGGAGCTGTTTTTT.

This clonotype has at least ten counts. The chain couples TRBV27 to TRBJ2-7; D gene unclear. Germline CDR1 MNHEY, CDR2 SMNVEV (reference sequence). The ends were cut back, 7 bases at V and 9 bases at J, with 16 bases in the middle. This CDR3 is 12 amino acids long. Here the CDR3 DNA reads TGTGCCAGCAAAGAACGCACGGGCCCGCAGTACTTC. Translation gives CASKERTGPQYF.

The V call is TRBV29-1, the J call TRBJ2-1; D possibly corresponds to TRBD2 (7 bases). Trimming removed 6 bases from V and 5 bases from J, with 17 bases in between. In germline, CDR1 is SQVTM, CDR2 ANQGSEA. The CDR3 has 14 residues. Here the CDR3 DNA reads TGCAGCGTCGAGGGGGGGAGGGGGGACAATGAGCAGTTCTTC. It yields the protein CSVEGGRGDNEQFF.

This clonotype was detected only a few times. The V gene is TRBV20-1, the J gene TRBJ2-2; perhaps TRBD2 as D (5 bases). In germline, CDR1 is DFQATT, CDR2 SNEGSKA (reference sequence). Deletions cut 0 bases from V and 4 bases from J, with 18 bases between. CDR3 length equals 17 residues. The CDR3 nucleotides are TGCAGTGCTAGAGATCGTAGTGGACTTACCTTCACCGGGGAGCTGTTTTTT. Amino acid sequence: CSARDRSGLTFTGELFF.

For this clonotype: Just one base apart from a much larger clone, this may be a read error. The chain carries TRBV5-1 and TRBJ2-1; D ambiguous. CDR3 size: 13 residues. CDR1 and CDR2 from the germline V gene are SGHRS and YFSETQ. Trimming stripped 0 bases from V and 10 bases from J, with 11 bases between. This chain's CDR3 is CASSLDSRWEQFF. As DNA, the CDR3 is TGCGCCAGCAGCTTGGACAGTCGGTGGGAGCAGTTCTTC.

This clonotype has at least ten counts. In nucleotides, the CDR3 is TGCAGTGCCGAGCCTCCCGCGGGAGGGTACGAGCAGTACTTC. This translates into CSAEPPAGGYEQYF. This chain links TRBV20-1 with TRBJ2-7, with TRBD2 matching 9 bases. Per germline, CDR1 DFQATT and CDR2 SNEGSKA (reference sequence). J gave up 4 bases and V 6 bases, and 10 bases lay outside the gene matches. CDR3 length: 14 residues.

This clonotype was detected many times. The chain uses TRBV7-9 and TRBJ1-1, with D uncertain. Between the trimmed V and J ends, which lost 4 bases and 3 bases, there was a span of 15 bases. The CDR3 has 15 residues. Germline CDR1 SEHNR, CDR2 FQNEAQ (reference sequence). The CDR3 protein is CASSSEAGEYTEAFF. CDR3 coding DNA: TGTGCCAGCAGCTCCGAGGCAGGAGAGTACACTGAAGCTTTCTTT.

This clonotype was detected a few times. The CDR3 DNA reads as TGCAGTGCTAGAGATCCCTGGGACAGTAACACTGAAGCTTTCTTT. Protein sequence: CSARDPWDSNTEAFF. The V and J genes are TRBV20-1 and TRBJ1-1; TRBD1 agrees at 7 bases. The germline V gene encodes CDR1 DFQATT and CDR2 SNEGSKA (reference sequence). Losses at the gene ends were 0 bases for V and 2 bases for J; bases not matched to a gene: 6. This CDR3 contains 15 residues.

The table lists this clonotype with many counts. The chain carries TRBV6-1 and TRBJ2-3, with D possibly being TRBD1 (6 bases). This CDR3 spans 17 amino acids. Germline-derived CDR1 and CDR2 are MNHNS and SASEGT. V gave up 2 bases and J gave up 1 base, with 16 bases separating them. CDR3: CASSERQQGRGTDTQYF. In nucleotides, the CDR3 is TGTGCCAGCAGTGAAAGACAACAGGGACGGGGCACAGATACGCAGTATTTT.

In its sample, this clonotype was seen a few times. V usage is TRBV12-3 or TRBV12-4 and J usage is TRBJ2-7; the D gene is possibly TRBD2 (5 bases). This CDR3 is 14 amino acids long. V lost 5 bases and J 4 bases, leaving 15 bases between the germline ends. The CDR3 DNA reads as TGTGCCAGCAGTCCTCGGACTGTGCATTACGAGCAGTACTTC. Translation gives CASSPRTVHYEQYF.

There are a few counts of this clonotype. The V call is TRBV28, the J call TRBJ1-2; maybe TRBD1 (5 bases). The V end lost 6 bases, the J end lost 4 bases, and 21 bases lay between the germline ends. CDR1 and CDR2 (germline): MDHEN, SYDVKM. The CDR3 consists of 16 residues. CDR3 sequence: CASRQTGLPLLYGYTF. The DNA of the CDR3 is TGTGCCAGCAGACAAACGGGACTTCCGTTACTCTATGGCTACACCTTC.

The V gene is TRBV6-6, the J gene TRBJ2-1, with D possibly TRBD2 on 6 matching bases. The CDR3 covers 13 residues. The germline gives CDR1 MNHNY, CDR2 SVGAGI (reference sequence). Trimming left V 0 bases short and J 12 bases short, with 12 bases between. The CDR3: CASSYSLDYVQFF. Written as DNA, the CDR3 is TGTGCCAGCAGTTACTCCTTGGACTATGTGCAGTTCTTC.

The chain recombines TRBV4-1 with TRBJ1-1; D not certain. The germline V gene has CDR1 MGHRA and CDR2 YSYEKL. The CDR3 is 14 amino acids. Trimming shortened V by 3 bases and J by 2 bases, and 10 bases separated the two germline ends. The CDR3 DNA sequence: TGCGCCAGCAGCCATTACACCATTAACACTGAAGCTTTCTTT. Translating it yields CASSHYTINTEAFF.

This clonotype was counted a few times. V usage is TRBV15 and J usage is TRBJ2-5, with D uncertain. The CDR3 length is 15 residues. V was shortened by 0 bases and J by 5 bases, with 13 bases between the two germline ends. Germline CDR1 reads LNHNV; CDR2 reads YYDKDF (reference sequence). The CDR3 spells CATSRDPNSRETQYF. The CDR3 bases are TGTGCCACCAGCAGAGATCCCAACAGCAGGGAGACCCAGTACTTC.

The table lists this clonotype with a few counts. This chain connects TRBV6-1 to TRBJ2-2; 11 bases match TRBD2. The CDR3 sequence is 19 residues long. Germline CDR1 and CDR2: MNHNS and SASEGT. V lost 6 bases and J lost 1; bases outside the gene matches: 13. The CDR3 DNA follows: TGTGCCAGCAGCCACCCCGACCGACTAGCGGGAAAGAACACCGGGGAGCTGTTTTTT. The encoded protein is CASSHPDRLAGKNTGELFF.

The table lists this clonotype with a few counts. The chain recombines TRBV7-3 with TRBJ1-3; D is unresolved. This CDR3 is 14 amino acids long. Germline V gene sequence: CDR1 SGHTA, CDR2 FQGTGA. V lost 4 bases, J lost 0 bases, and 7 bases lay in between. The CDR3 sequence: CASSSHLSGNTIYF. Here the CDR3 DNA reads TGTGCCAGCAGCTCCCACCTCTCTGGAAACACCATATATTTT.

This clonotype was counted at least ten times. V usage is TRBV20-1 and J usage is TRBJ1-5; no clear D gene. The CDR3 extends over 13 amino acids. Germline CDR1 reads DFQATT; CDR2 reads SNEGSKA (reference sequence). The V end lost 3 bases, the J end lost 0 bases, and 6 bases lay between the germline ends. Here the CDR3 reads CSASPHSNQPQHF. The DNA of the CDR3 is TGCAGTGCTAGTCCCCATAGCAATCAGCCCCAGCATTTT.

This clonotype turned up a few times. This rearrangement joins TRBV28 to TRBJ2-3; D is uncertain. This CDR3 region has 12 residues. V dropped 6 bases and J dropped 4 bases, with 8 bases sitting between them. Per the germline V gene, CDR1 is MDHEN and CDR2 is SYDVKM. The CDR3 bases are TGTGCCAGCAGAACTAACTCAGATACGCAGTATTTT. Translating it yields CASRTNSDTQYF. The variable domain in full, with the rest retrieved from reference TRBV28 and TRBJ2-3, is DVKVTQSSRYLVKRTGEKVFLECVQDMDHENMFWYRQDPGLGLRLIYFSYDVKMKEKGDIPEGYSVSREKKERFSLILESASTNQTSMYLCASRTNSDTQYFGPGTRLTVL.